This T cell receptor beta chain was observed in a study of blood T cell repertoires in COVID-19. As for the study in general: COVID-19 samples from acute and convalescent phases originated in the United States, Italy and Spain. PBMCs, B-cell-depleted T cells, or T cells were the source of the cDNA or gDNA that made up the material.

V lost 4 bases to trimming and J lost 2 bases, with 13 bases between them. The CDR3 covers 15 residues. Germline V CDR1 and CDR2: SGDLS, YYNGEE. Study processing details: The assay estimated nucleated cells by amplifying reference gene primers. TCRdb's copy holds only in-frame clones and misses some; the assay was immunoSEQ multiplex PCR. V and J calls plus clone size are reproduced from that table; the DNA served to infer D and trimming. The repertoire holds over 80,000 clones, about 89% seen once, with 10% in the top ten. The sequence was collected from a man in his fifties with acute or convalescent COVID-19. The sample was peripheral blood. The V and J genes are TRBV9 and TRBJ2-1, with a weak D call TRBD2 (7 bases). CDR3 in DNA: TGTGCCAGCAGCACGCGGGGGCTGGCCTACAATGAGCAGTTCTTC. Protein: CASSTRGLAYNEQFF. Together with reference TRBV9 and TRBJ2-1, the CDR3 gives the full variable domain: DSGVTQTPKHLITATGQRVTLRCSPRSGDLSVYWYQQSLDQGLQFLIQYYNGEERAKGNILERFSAQQFPDLHSELNLSSLELGDSALYFCASSTRGLAYNEQFFGPGTRLTVL.